One T cell receptor (beta chain) is described in this entry. The record originates from a study of T cell changes during pregnancy in multiple sclerosis. TCRdb's copy holds only in-frame clones and misses some; the assay was immunoSEQ multiplex PCR. Here the sample spans around 99,000 clones, about 90% being singletons. The CDR3 contains 15 residues. Germline CDR1 is SEHNR and CDR2 is FQNEAQ (reference sequence). V gave up 5 bases and J gave up 4 bases, with 17 bases separating them. The source of this sequence is a female donor in good health, enrolled as a control in a pregnancy study. Sequenced material: peripheral blood, taken in the third trimester of pregnancy. The chain carries TRBV7-9 and TRBJ1-2, with a weak D call TRBD1 (5 bases). The CDR3 protein is CASSIPGREIYGYTF. In DNA form, the CDR3 reads TGTGCCAGCAGCATTCCAGGGAGGGAGATCTATGGCTACACCTTC.